Each of the 18 T cell receptor beta chains below was sequenced from the same sample in a study of cytomegalovirus exposure and HLA in healthy donors. Primers included in the PCR were 60 Vbeta and 13 Jbeta primers. Libraries were prepared by immunoSEQ multiplex PCR; TCRdb keeps only in-frame clonotypes and omits some of them. The sample consists of over 150,000 clones, 77% of them appearing once. The sample comprised PBMCs. The source of these receptors is a woman aged 30 to 39 in good health and CMV-seropositive.

The chain couples TRBV27 to TRBJ1-1; TRBD1 matches 7 bases. Per the germline V gene, CDR1 is MNHEY and CDR2 is SMNVEV (reference sequence). This CDR3 has 14 amino acids. The junction had 9 bases not matched to a gene; V was cut back by 5 bases and J by 6 bases. CDR3 sequence (DNA): TGTGCCAGCAGTCCGACAACAGGGGAGCCTGAAGCTTTCTTT. Translated, it gives CASSPTTGEPEAFF.

The rearrangement uses TRBV6-1 and TRBJ2-7; 7 nucleotides line up with TRBD1. The V segment lost 5 bases and the J segment 1 base; nucleotides outside the gene matches: 5. The germline V gene encodes CDR1 MNHNS and CDR2 SASEGT. The CDR3 spans 14 residues. The DNA for the CDR3 is TGTGCCAGCAGTCCCTGGACAGGTTCCTACGAGCAGTACTTC. This sequence encodes CASSPWTGSYEQYF.

This clone was seen a few times. The J gene is TRBJ2-3, the V gene TRBV6-1; 8 bases agree with TRBD1. Per the germline V gene, CDR1 is MNHNS and CDR2 is SASEGT. The CDR3 totals 16 residues. V trimming: 3 bases; J trimming: 7 bases; junction bases outside the gene matches: 12. The CDR3 region is CASSEGPQGVLNTQYF. The CDR3 region has the DNA TGTGCCAGCAGTGAGGGGCCACAGGGGGTACTGAATACGCAGTATTTT.

The J gene is TRBJ1-1, the V gene TRBV7-6; TRBD1 might be the D (5 bases). The CDR3 length is 13 residues. The germline CDR1 and CDR2 sequences are SGHVS and FNYEAQ. The ends were cut back, 5 bases at V and 4 bases at J, with 11 bases in the middle. The CDR3: CASSGGVRTEAFF. CDR3 bases: TGTGCCAGCAGCGGGGGGGTCCGCACTGAAGCTTTCTTT.

The chain carries TRBV7-8 and TRBJ1-4, with unresolved D. V was pared by 6 bases and J by 8 bases, with 13 bases between. The germline CDR1 and CDR2 sequences are SGHVS and FQNEAQ. This CDR3 comprises 13 residues. The chain's CDR3 is CASSIVAREKLFF. CDR3 nucleotides: TGTGCCAGCAGTATAGTAGCACGGGAAAAACTGTTTTTT.

The chain uses TRBV11-3 and TRBJ2-5; a possible D gene is TRBD2 (6 bases). The germline V gene encodes CDR1 SGHNT and CDR2 YENEEA. The CDR3 covers 15 residues. V lost 1 base to trimming and J lost 1 base, with 10 bases between them. The CDR3 reads CASSLVAGTQETQYF. The CDR3, as DNA: TGTGCCAGCAGCTTAGTCGCGGGGACCCAAGAGACCCAGTACTTC.

This rearrangement joins TRBV9 to TRBJ2-7, with D possibly matching TRBD1 (6 bases). Germline-derived CDR1 and CDR2 are SGDLS and YYNGEE. The CDR3 consists of 14 residues. With 0 bases removed from V and 6 bases from J, the gap between germline ends came to 13 bases. The CDR3 loop is CASSVGGGRGEQYF. CDR3 bases: TGTGCCAGCAGCGTAGGAGGGGGAAGGGGCGAGCAGTACTTC.

This clone came up once. V is TRBV15 and J is TRBJ2-7, with 9 positions matching TRBD1. Germline CDR1 is LNHNV and CDR2 is YYDKDF (reference sequence). The CDR3 covers 13 residues. V shed 5 bases, J shed 5 bases, and the junction held 4 bases outside the gene matches. CDR3 DNA: TGTGCCACCAGCTGGGACAGGGACCACGAGCAGTACTTC. Translating gives CATSWDRDHEQYF.

The chain uses TRBV30 and TRBJ1-5; the match to TRBD1 covers 10 bases. The ends lost 1 base at V and 6 bases at J; junction bases unmatched: 9. The CDR3 has 16 amino acids. In germline, CDR1 is GTSNPN, CDR2 SVGIG (reference sequence). The CDR3 sequence is CAWSALPGQGSQPQHF. The DNA of the CDR3 is TGTGCCTGGAGTGCTCTCCCGGGACAGGGGAGTCAGCCCCAGCATTTT.

The chain recombines TRBV19 with TRBJ2-5, with 11 bases fitting TRBD2. V trimming: 3 bases; J trimming: 5 bases; junction bases outside the gene matches: 5. Per the germline V gene, CDR1 is LNHDA and CDR2 is SQIVND (reference sequence). The CDR3 has 15 amino acids. CDR3: CASSMGTSGRETQYF. In DNA form, the CDR3 reads TGTGCCAGTAGTATGGGGACTAGCGGACGGGAGACCCAGTACTTC. The variable domain in full, with the rest retrieved from reference TRBV19 and TRBJ2-5, is DGGITQSPKYLFRKEGQNVTLSCEQNLNHDAMYWYRQDPGQGLRLIYYSQIVNDFQKGDIAEGYSVSREKKESFPLTVTSAQKNPTAFYLCASSMGTSGRETQYFGPGTRLLVL.

The chain is built from TRBV11-2 and TRBJ1-1; 9 bases match TRBD1. Looked up from germline, CDR1 is SGHAT and CDR2 is FQNNGV. The CDR3 sequence is 15 residues long. V shed 4 bases, J shed 4 bases, and the junction held 7 bases outside the gene matches. The CDR3 reads CASSSGGTGSTEAFF. The CDR3 DNA reads as TGTGCCAGCAGCTCGGGAGGGACAGGGAGCACTGAAGCTTTCTTT.

The V call is TRBV5-5, the J call TRBJ2-7; 9 bases match TRBD1. Germline trimming cut 0 bases from V and 2 bases from J; bases unmatched to any gene: 0. Germline CDR1 reads SGHKS; CDR2 reads YYEKEE (reference sequence). CDR3 size: 14 residues. As DNA, the CDR3 is TGTGCCAGCAGCTTGGGACAGGGGGCCTACGAGCAGTACTTC. As protein: CASSLGQGAYEQYF.

The chain couples TRBV28 to TRBJ2-2, with D uncertain. The CDR3 loop spans 15 amino acids. Trimming removed 5 bases from V and 8 bases from J, with 18 bases in between. From germline, CDR1 is MDHEN and CDR2 SYDVKM. The CDR3 spells CASSPTNKLPGELFF. The CDR3 DNA reads TGTGCCAGCAGTCCCACTAACAAGCTCCCGGGGGAGCTGTTTTTT. The whole variable domain, filled in from reference TRBV28 and TRBJ2-2, reads DVKVTQSSRYLVKRTGEKVFLECVQDMDHENMFWYRQDPGLGLRLIYFSYDVKMKEKGDIPEGYSVSREKKERFSLILESASTNQTSMYLCASSPTNKLPGELFFGEGSRLTVL.

The CDR3 protein is CASSLVSLLNTEAFF. Here the CDR3 DNA reads TGTGCCAGCAGCTTGGTGTCGTTACTAAACACTGAAGCTTTCTTT. This chain links TRBV5-6 with TRBJ1-1; no clear D. The CDR3 is 15 amino acids. Germline assignment: CDR1 SGHDT and CDR2 YYEEEE. V shed 0 bases and J shed 2 bases, with 11 bases lying between them. The whole variable domain, filled in from reference TRBV5-6 and TRBJ1-1, reads DAGVTQSPTHLIKTRGQQVTLRCSPKSGHDTVSWYQQALGQGPQFIFQYYEEEERQRGNFPDRFSGHQFPNYSSELNVNALLLGDSALYLCASSLVSLLNTEAFFGQGTRLTVV.

This chain connects TRBV15 to TRBJ2-7; TRBD2 aligns across 8 bases. The trim removed 5 bases at V and 5 bases at J, leaving 11 bases unmatched. This CDR3 spans 15 amino acids. The germline V gene has CDR1 LNHNV and CDR2 YYDKDF (reference sequence). The CDR3 nucleotides are TGTGCCACCAGCTCCTCGGGTAGCGGGAACGACGAGCAGTACTTC. This sequence encodes CATSSSGSGNDEQYF.

The chain has TRBV5-1 and TRBJ2-1, with TRBD2 matching over 7 bases. The V gene's germline CDR1 is SGHRS and CDR2 YFSETQ. V trimming: 3 bases; J trimming: 2 bases; junction bases outside the gene matches: 11. The CDR3 is made up of 17 amino acids. The CDR3 region has the DNA TGCGCCAGCAGCTCAACCCCGGGTGGGGGGGCCTACAATGAGCAGTTCTTC. The encoded protein is CASSSTPGGGAYNEQFF.

The gene calls are TRBV30 and TRBJ2-1, with 7 bases that match TRBD1. V trimming: 2 bases; J trimming: 9 bases; junction bases outside the gene matches: 4. The CDR3 is 12 amino acids. The germline V gene has CDR1 GTSNPN and CDR2 SVGIG (reference sequence). In nucleotides, the CDR3 is TGTGCCTGGAGTTTAGCAGGGGGTGAGCAGTTCTTC. This encodes CAWSLAGGEQFF. Looking up the rest from reference TRBV30 and TRBJ2-1 gives the full variable domain: SQTIHQWPATLVQPVGSPLSLECTVEGTSNPNLYWYRQAAGRGLQLLFYSVGIGQISSEVPQNLSASRPQDRQFILSSKKLLLSDSGFYLCAWSLAGGEQFFGPGTRLTVL.

This rearrangement joins TRBV5-1 to TRBJ2-7, with D perhaps matching TRBD2 (6 bases). Between the trimmed V and J ends, which lost 5 bases and 6 bases, there was a span of 12 bases. CDR1 and CDR2 from the germline V gene are SGHRS and YFSETQ. The CDR3 runs to 12 residues. The chain's CDR3 is CASREGPTEQYF. The CDR3 region has the DNA TGCGCCAGCAGGGAGGGCCCCACCGAGCAGTACTTC.